This passage covers 28 T cell receptor beta chains from one sample sequenced in a study of T cells in women clearing cervical HPV infection. Sequenced by immunoSEQ multiplex PCR; TCRdb stores in-frame clones only, minus some. In all, the sample yields about 30,000 clones. The sample comprised blood buffy coat. Source of these receptors: a woman between 18 and 69 years old with a cervical HPV16 infection that either progressed to CIN3+ or cleared (not recorded which).

As for this clone: The read finishes 3 residues shy of the CDR3 end, and the germline J gene is used to complete it. The chain combines TRBV7-2 with TRBJ2-7; 9 nucleotides line up with TRBD2. V lost 5 bases and J lost 5; bases outside the gene matches: 10. Germline V CDR1 and CDR2: SGHTA, FQGNSA. CDR3 size: 15 residues. Partial CDR3 DNA: TGTGCCAGCAGCATTTCTAGCGGGAACTTAGACGAG. It translates to CASSISSGNLDE. The whole CDR3 region reads CASSISSGNLDEQYF.

As for this clone: Read data end 3 residues before the CDR3 end; the end is taken from the germline J gene. This chain joins TRBV6-2 or TRBV6-3 and TRBJ2-7, with D uncertain. From germline, CDR1 is MNHEY and CDR2 SVGEGT. CDR3 length: 12 amino acids. The V gene lost 6 bases and the J gene lost 3 bases, with 9 bases spanning the gap. The CDR3 sequence is CASSSTGYEQYF. The covered CDR3 bases are TGTGCCAGCAGCTCCACGGGCTACGAG.

A remark on this clone: The missing CDR3 end, 3 residues past where the read stops, is filled in from the germline J gene. The gene calls are TRBV20-1 and TRBJ2-5, with TRBD1 matching 8 bases. The CDR3 has 15 amino acids. Per the germline V gene, CDR1 is DFQATT and CDR2 is SNEGSKA (reference sequence). With 5 bases clipped from V and 4 bases from J, the junction kept 12 bases outside the gene matches. The CDR3 reads CSAGPGQASLETQYF. CDR3 DNA (partial): TGCAGTGCTGGACCGGGACAGGCCAGCCTAGAGACC.

As for this clone: The observed sequence ends 3 residues before the CDR3 terminus, with the missing tail filled in from the germline J gene. This chain uses TRBV12-3 or TRBV12-4 with TRBJ2-7, with D perhaps TRBD1 or TRBD2 (5 bases each). The CDR3 spans 17 residues. The ends were cut back, 1 base at V and 2 bases at J, with 18 bases in the middle. The CDR3 region is CASSLVRGVGKPYEQYF. Partial CDR3 DNA: TGTGCCAGCAGTTTAGTTAGAGGGGTCGGCAAACCCTACGAG.

With respect to this clone: The read terminates 3 residues ahead of where the CDR3 ends, so the germline J gene completes it. The chain links TRBV6-1 to TRBJ2-6; D unclear. Per the germline V gene, CDR1 is MNHNS and CDR2 is SASEGT. The V gene lost 4 bases and the J gene lost 0 bases, with 7 bases spanning the gap. The CDR3 has 15 residues. The CDR3 is CASSGRSSGANVLTF. The CDR3 DNA, read in part, is TGTGCCAGCAGTGGGCGGAGCTCTGGGGCCAACGTC.

Turning to this clone: The read ends 3 residues before the CDR3 terminus; that terminus is restored from the germline J gene. The chain employs TRBV6-1 and TRBJ2-2; 8 bases map to TRBD2. The CDR3 extends over 16 amino acids. Germline assignment: CDR1 MNHNS and CDR2 SASEGT. Germline trimming cut 4 bases from V and 6 bases from J; bases unmatched to any gene: 10. CDR3 DNA (partial): TGTGCCAGCAGTGCGGATCTTAACGGGGGGGCCGGGGAG. Translation: CASSADLNGGAGE. In full, the CDR3 is CASSADLNGGAGELFF.

A note on this clone: Read coverage stops 3 residues before the CDR3 terminus; the germline J gene supplies the remainder. The chain has TRBV30 and TRBJ2-1; 7 bases align to TRBD1. The CDR3 is made up of 15 amino acids. From germline, CDR1 is GTSNPN and CDR2 SVGIG (reference sequence). The V gene end was trimmed by 3 bases and the J gene end by 8 bases; junction bases not matched to a gene: 13. This CDR3 reads CAWSSSDRPPYEQFF. The covered CDR3 bases are TGTGCCTGGAGCTCCTCGGACAGGCCTCCATATGAG.

In the case of this clone: With the read ending 3 residues before the CDR3 end, the germline J gene is used to fill in that end. The chain employs TRBV30 and TRBJ1-2; 8 bases match TRBD1. The CDR3 totals 15 residues. From germline, CDR1 is GTSNPN and CDR2 SVGIG (reference sequence). J was trimmed by 4 bases and V by 3 bases; bases with no gene match: 10. The CDR3 sequence: CAWREILQGGYGYTF. Incomplete CDR3 DNA: TGTGCCTGGAGAGAGATCCTACAGGGGGGCTATGGC. Using reference TRBV30 and TRBJ1-2 for the parts outside the CDR3, the full variable domain is SQTIHQWPATLVQPVGSPLSLECTVEGTSNPNLYWYRQAAGRGLQLLFYSVGIGQISSEVPQNLSASRPQDRQFILSSKKLLLSDSGFYLCAWREILQGGYGYTFGSGTRLTVV.

In regard to this clone: The read gets to within 3 residues of the CDR3 end, and the germline J gene fills in the rest. The J gene is TRBJ2-2, the V gene TRBV19; D perhaps matches TRBD1 (6 bases). In germline, CDR1 is LNHDA, CDR2 SQIVND (reference sequence). The CDR3 runs 14 residues. CDR3 loop: CASSTGESQSPLFF. The sequenced CDR3 bases are TGTGCCAGTAGTACAGGGGAGAGCCAGTCACCG. The full variable domain, its missing parts supplied by reference TRBV19 and TRBJ2-2, is DGGITQSPKYLFRKEGQNVTLSCEQNLNHDAMYWYRQDPGQGLRLIYYSQIVNDFQKGDIAEGYSVSREKKESFPLTVTSAQKNPTAFYLCASSTGESQSPLFFGEGSRLTVL.

For this clone: Read data end 3 residues before the CDR3 end; the end is taken from the germline J gene. This same CDR3 is encoded by further DNA sequences in the sample. The V gene is TRBV5-1, the J gene TRBJ1-1; the D gene is possibly TRBD1 (5 bases). The CDR3 is 12 amino acids. The V gene's germline CDR1 is SGHRS and CDR2 YFSETQ. The part of the CDR3 DNA that was read is TGCGCCAGCAGCTTGAAAGACAGAGAA. Amino acid sequence: CASSLKDRE. The complete CDR3 reads CASSLKDREAFF.

To note about this clone: The CDR3 end is not reached by the read, which stops 3 residues before it; the germline J gene fills it in. This chain uses TRBV2 with TRBJ2-5, with 8 bases matching TRBD1. Trimming cost V 6 bases and J 5 bases; bases outside gene matches: 11. Germline lookup yields CDR1 SNHLY and CDR2 FYNNEI. The CDR3 totals 15 residues. The CDR3 DNA, read in part, is TGTGCCAGCAGCGCAGGACAGGGCCGCGGCGAGACC. Protein product: CASSAGQGRGET. The CDR3 in its entirety is CASSAGQGRGETQYF.

With respect to this clone: Coverage ceases 3 residues before the CDR3 finishes, and the germline J gene fills in the end. The J gene is TRBJ1-2, the V gene TRBV30; D unclear. Looked up from germline, CDR1 is GTSNPN and CDR2 is SVGIG (reference sequence). The CDR3 covers 13 residues. V was pared by 0 bases and J by 6 bases, with 11 bases between. CDR3 bases read: TGTGCCTGGAGTGTAGGGTTAAAGGATGGC. Translation: CAWSVGLKDG. The CDR3 in its entirety is CAWSVGLKDGYTF.

With regard to this clone: The read gets to within 3 residues of the CDR3 end, and the germline J gene fills in the rest. The genes are TRBV5-6 and TRBJ1-5, with D unclear. Germline CDR1 is SGHDT and CDR2 is YYEEEE. V dropped 0 bases and J dropped 5 bases, with 6 bases sitting between them. The CDR3 is 13 residues long. The sequenced part of the CDR3 DNA is TGTGCCAGCAGCTTGGGGGCTGATCAGCCC. Its protein is CASSLGADQP. The whole CDR3 protein reads CASSLGADQPQHF.

Details on this clone: The read terminates 3 residues before the CDR3 end, so the remaining end is supplied by the germline J gene. V gene TRBV2 combines with J gene TRBJ2-2, with a possible D match to TRBD1 (6 bases). The CDR3 consists of 15 residues. CDR1 and CDR2 (germline): SNHLY, FYNNEI. This chain's CDR3 is CASSGVRDTVRALFF. The sequenced CDR3 bases are TGTGCCAGCAGTGGCGTCCGGGACACCGTCAGAGCG.

The CDR3 region is CASSPKTGTVNSPLHF. Partial CDR3 DNA: TGTGCCAGCTCACCCAAGACCGGGACAGTAAATTCACCC. The J gene is TRBJ1-6, the V gene TRBV18; 7 nucleotides align to TRBD1. From the germline J gene comes the end of the CDR3, since the read stops 3 residues before it. V lost 3 bases, J lost 7 bases, and 9 bases stayed unmatched. The germline V gene has CDR1 KGHSH and CDR2 LQKENI. This CDR3 region has 16 residues.

About this clone itself: The DNA ends 3 residues before the CDR3 does, and the rest of the CDR3 is filled in from the germline J gene. V and J are TRBV19 and TRBJ1-4, with a tentative D call TRBD1 (6 bases). Germline CDR1 reads LNHDA; CDR2 reads SQIVND (reference sequence). The length of the CDR3 is 15 residues. V was trimmed by 10 bases and J by 1 base, leaving 16 bases between them. The CDR3 sequence is CATTGRGGTNEKLFF. The covered CDR3 bases are TGTGCCACCACGGGCAGGGGAGGAACTAATGAAAAA.

Concerning this clone itself: The read ends 3 residues before the CDR3 terminus; that terminus is restored from the germline J gene. The chain joins TRBV20-1 to TRBJ2-5, with 9 bases identical to TRBD2. The CDR3 spans 17 residues. Per the germline V gene, CDR1 is DFQATT and CDR2 is SNEGSKA (reference sequence). After removal of 6 bases from V and 5 bases from J, the junction contained 19 bases not matched to a gene. CDR3 DNA (partial): TGCAGTGCCAAAGGGGGGAGCGGGGGGCCTGGGGGTGAGACC. Protein sequence: CSAKGGSGGPGGET. The entire CDR3 is CSAKGGSGGPGGETQYF.

Remarks on this clone: The read is 3 residues too short to cover the CDR3 end, so that end is filled in from the germline J gene. V is TRBV7-2 and J is TRBJ2-3, with 8 bases that match TRBD2. J was trimmed by 7 bases and V by 7 bases; bases with no gene match: 13. CDR1 and CDR2 from the germline V gene are SGHTA and FQGNSA. This CDR3 comprises 15 residues. The CDR3 is CASTPAGLAINTQYF. Partial CDR3 DNA: TGTGCCAGCACCCCTGCAGGACTAGCTATAAATACG.

CDR3 amino acids: CASSSMTGKSTIYF. CDR3 bases read: TGTGCCAGCAGCTCAATGACAGGGAAGAGCACC. The V call is TRBV7-9, the J call TRBJ1-3; TRBD1 matches 7 bases. The CDR3 extends 3 residues past the end of the read, so its final part is completed from the germline J gene. The CDR3 loop spans 14 amino acids. Losses at the gene ends were 4 bases for V and 9 bases for J; bases not matched to a gene: 9. CDR1 and CDR2 (germline): SEHNR, FQNEAQ (reference sequence).

As regards this clone: The missing CDR3 end, 3 residues past where the read stops, is filled in from the germline J gene. The rearrangement uses TRBV20-1 and TRBJ2-7; possibly TRBD1 for D (6 bases). The V end was cut by 4 bases, the J end by 6 bases, with 13 bases between. The V gene's germline CDR1 is DFQATT and CDR2 SNEGSKA (reference sequence). The CDR3 consists of 12 residues. CDR3 in amino acids: CSAKGGGSEQYF. CDR3 DNA (partial): TGCAGTGCTAAGGGTGGGGGCTCCGAG.

Remarks on this clone: Read data end 3 residues before the CDR3 end; the end is taken from the germline J gene. The chain is built from TRBV30 and TRBJ2-7; D ambiguous. Trimming removed 4 bases from V and 2 bases from J, with 12 bases in between. Per the germline V gene, CDR1 is GTSNPN and CDR2 is SVGIG (reference sequence). This CDR3 spans 13 amino acids. The covered CDR3 bases are TGTGCCTGGACCCCCCTGGGCCCCTACGAG. Translating it yields CAWTPLGPYE. The entire CDR3 sequence reads CAWTPLGPYEQYF.

Turning to this clone: Coverage ceases 3 residues before the CDR3 finishes, and the germline J gene fills in the end. This chain joins TRBV5-1 and TRBJ1-2; 8 positions match TRBD1. The germline V gene encodes CDR1 SGHRS and CDR2 YFSETQ. V trimming: 0 bases; J trimming: 6 bases; junction bases outside the gene matches: 4. There are 14 residues in the CDR3. The part of the CDR3 DNA that was read is TGCGCCAGCAGCTTGGGACAGGGGAAGGATGGC. It codes for CASSLGQGKDG. The entire CDR3 is CASSLGQGKDGYTF.

Comments on this clone: The read finishes 3 residues shy of the CDR3 end, and the germline J gene is used to complete it. V usage is TRBV5-1 and J usage is TRBJ1-1; 7 bases match TRBD1. This CDR3 comprises 12 residues. With 2 bases clipped from V and 6 bases from J, the junction kept 1 base outside the gene matches. In germline, CDR1 is SGHRS, CDR2 YFSETQ. This CDR3 is CASSLQGSEAFF. Incomplete CDR3 DNA: TGCGCCAGCAGCTTACAGGGGTCTGAA. The whole variable domain, filled in from reference TRBV5-1 and TRBJ1-1, reads KAGVTQTPRYLIKTRGQQVTLSCSPISGHRSVSWYQQTPGQGLQFLFEYFSETQRNKGNFPGRFSGRQFSNSRSEMNVSTLELGDSALYLCASSLQGSEAFFGQGTRLTVV.

Turning to this clone: Coverage ceases 3 residues before the CDR3 finishes, and the germline J gene fills in the end. This chain connects TRBV20-1 to TRBJ1-1; 9 bases are a match to TRBD1. The CDR3 runs 15 residues. The germline gives CDR1 DFQATT, CDR2 SNEGSKA (reference sequence). Trimming at V came to 7 bases and at J to 2 bases, leaving 11 bases not matched to a gene. The part of the CDR3 DNA that was read is TGCAGTGTCCGGTCCGGGACAGGGTCAAACACTGAA. Its protein product is CSVRSGTGSNTE. The whole CDR3 is CSVRSGTGSNTEAFF.

As regards this clone: The read ends 3 residues before the CDR3 terminus; that terminus is restored from the germline J gene. The rearrangement links TRBV2 to TRBJ2-3, with D uncertain. Germline-derived CDR1 and CDR2 are SNHLY and FYNNEI. Trimming removed 6 bases at V and 5 bases at J, with 18 bases between. The CDR3 has 15 residues. This chain's CDR3 is CASRAPGPFVDTQYF. CDR3 DNA, as far as it was read: TGTGCCAGCAGGGCCCCGGGTCCCTTTGTAGATACG.

Details on this clone: The CDR3 end falls 3 residues outside the read, so it is completed with the germline J gene. The chain has TRBV30 and TRBJ1-5, with unresolved D. Per the germline V gene, CDR1 is GTSNPN and CDR2 is SVGIG (reference sequence). V dropped 0 bases and J dropped 7 bases, with 16 bases sitting between them. This CDR3 spans 15 amino acids. The CDR3 reads CAWSVRRGRNQPQHF. The CDR3 bases that were read are TGTGCCTGGAGTGTACGGCGGGGAAGGAACCAGCCC.

As for this clone: The observed sequence ends 3 residues before the CDR3 terminus, with the missing tail filled in from the germline J gene. This chain uses TRBV18 with TRBJ2-1, with TRBD2 matching 11 bases. Losses at the gene ends were 1 base for V and 6 bases for J; bases not matched to a gene: 2. This CDR3 has 15 residues. Germline V gene lookup returns CDR1 KGHSH and CDR2 LQKENI. CDR3 sequence: CASSPRLAGFNEQFF. CDR3 bases read: TGTGCCAGCTCACCACGACTAGCGGGATTCAATGAG.

On this clone itself: The read terminates 3 residues before the CDR3 end, so the remaining end is supplied by the germline J gene. The chain links TRBV19 to TRBJ2-7, with D possibly TRBD1 on 6 matching bases. The germline gives CDR1 LNHDA, CDR2 SQIVND (reference sequence). The CDR3 is 15 residues long. The V and J ends lost 3 bases and 2 bases respectively, with 14 bases between them. CDR3 sequence reads: CASSMGALATYEQYF. Incomplete CDR3 DNA: TGTGCCAGTAGTATGGGGGCCCTTGCTACCTACGAG.